This TCR beta chain was identified in a study of blood T cells in healthy people across ages. With regard to this clonotype: Its matching antigen is unknown. The CDR3 carries no conserved terminal phenylalanine or tryptophan, so it likely arises from a read error.

Extraction of total RNA produced a minimum of 5.5 micrograms from each sample. Together with a sample-barcoded 5' primer, a J-beta primer mix was included in a second PCR lasting about 7 to 11 cycles. Each cDNA molecule carried a tag from a template-switch adaptor that contained 12 random nucleotides. Each CDR3 protein is one row after TCRdb ran MiXCR on the 5' RACE reads. The table lists more than 1,400,000 distinct CDR3 sequences, approximately 42% of them singletons, with approximately 7.9% in the top ten. General observations from the study: Calculation of diversity from one million T cells yielded estimates considered to be underestimates.

The CDR3 contains 15 residues. Per the germline V gene, CDR1 is SQVTM and CDR2 is ANQGSEA. This clonotype originated in a woman under 30 in good health. This chain connects TRBV29-1 to TRBJ2-7; D possibly matches TRBD1 or TRBD2 (5 bases each). The sequencing sample was made of blood. This CDR3 is CSMLPYSGTVNEQYL. The CDR3 DNA reads TGCAGTATGCTACCTTACTCCGGGACGGTCAATGAGCAGTACTTA.